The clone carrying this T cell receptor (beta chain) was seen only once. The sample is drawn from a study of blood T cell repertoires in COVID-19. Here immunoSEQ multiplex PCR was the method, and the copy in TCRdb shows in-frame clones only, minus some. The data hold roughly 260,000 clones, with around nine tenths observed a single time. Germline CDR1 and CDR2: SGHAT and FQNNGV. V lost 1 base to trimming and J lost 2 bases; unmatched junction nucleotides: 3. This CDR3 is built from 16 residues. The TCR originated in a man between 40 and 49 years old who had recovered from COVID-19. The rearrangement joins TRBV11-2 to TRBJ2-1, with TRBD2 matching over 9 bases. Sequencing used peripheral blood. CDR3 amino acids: CASSLAPSGAYNEQFF. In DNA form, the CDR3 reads TGTGCCAGCAGCTTAGCTCCTAGCGGGGCCTACAATGAGCAGTTCTTC.